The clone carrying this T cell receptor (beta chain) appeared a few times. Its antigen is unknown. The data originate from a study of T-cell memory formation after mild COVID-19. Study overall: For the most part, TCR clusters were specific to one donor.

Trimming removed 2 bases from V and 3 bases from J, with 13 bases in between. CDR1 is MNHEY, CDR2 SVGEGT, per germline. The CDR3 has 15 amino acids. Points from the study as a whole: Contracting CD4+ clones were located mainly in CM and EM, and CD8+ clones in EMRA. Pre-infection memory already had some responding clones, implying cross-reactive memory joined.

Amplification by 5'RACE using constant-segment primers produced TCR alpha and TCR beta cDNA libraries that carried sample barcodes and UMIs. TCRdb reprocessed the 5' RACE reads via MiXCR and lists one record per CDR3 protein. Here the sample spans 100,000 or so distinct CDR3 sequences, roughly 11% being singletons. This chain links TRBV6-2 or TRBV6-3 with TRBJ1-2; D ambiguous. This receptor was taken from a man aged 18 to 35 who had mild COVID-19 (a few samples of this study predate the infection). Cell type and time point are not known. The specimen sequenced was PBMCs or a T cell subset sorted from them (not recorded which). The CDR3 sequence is CASSYRAAPDYGYTF. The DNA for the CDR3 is TGTGCCAGCAGTTACCGGGCAGCCCCTGACTATGGCTACACCTTC.